This TCR beta chain was captured by sequencing in a study of cytomegalovirus exposure and HLA in healthy donors. General observations from the study: Within a later analysis, the majority of CMV-associated TCR beta chains appeared HLA-restricted.

PCR amplification relied on 60 Vbeta primers (plus 13 Jbeta primers). TCRdb keeps only in-frame clones here, not all; method: immunoSEQ multiplex PCR. The repertoire includes some 130,000 clones, approximately 80% of them detected once, and roughly 1% sits in the top ten. This clone turned up a few times. Its antigen is unknown. The junction had 13 bases not matched to a gene; V was cut back by 5 bases and J by 4 bases. There are 17 residues in the CDR3. CDR1 and CDR2 (germline): SEHNR, FQNEAQ (reference sequence). Donors consisted of healthy bone marrow donors. Material: PBMCs. The sequence was collected from a woman aged 60-75 years in good health and CMV-seronegative. The chain couples TRBV7-9 to TRBJ2-7, with TRBD2 identical over 11 bases. CDR3 nucleotide sequence: TGTGCCAGCAGCCTCCTCGGGGTTACTAGCGGGGGATACGAGCAGTACTTC. Translation gives CASSLLGVTSGGYEQYF. Full variable domain (rest looked up from reference TRBV7-9 and TRBJ2-7): DTGVSQNPRHKITKRGQNVTFRCDPISEHNRLYWYRQTLGQGPEFLTYFQNEAQLEKSRLLSDRFSAERPKGSFSTLEIQRTEQGDSAMYLCASSLLGVTSGGYEQYFGPGTRLTVT.